The 32 T cell receptor beta chains below come from one sample, sequenced in a study of T-cell reconstitution after alpha-beta-depleted transplantation in children. It was with unique molecular identifiers that the TCRbeta library was prepared. MiXCR, run by TCRdb on the PCR reads, gives a single entry per CDR3 protein. The table has about 610,000 distinct CDR3 sequences, roughly a tenth seen once; the top ten hold about 4%. Material: PBMCs from the stem cell graft donor, obtained from the stem cell graft. The receptors originated from a human donor who donated a stem cell graft to a child with acute myeloid leukemia.

This clonotype was observed a handful of times. The chain joins TRBV6-2 or TRBV6-3 to TRBJ2-4; possible D gene TRBD1, 5 bases. Deletions cut 4 bases from V and 6 bases from J, with 10 bases between. Germline CDR1 is MNHEY and CDR2 is SVGEGT. This CDR3 region has 13 residues. The CDR3 bases are TGTGCCAGCAGTTCTCCCGACAGAAACATTCAGTACTTC. Amino acid sequence: CASSSPDRNIQYF.

This clonotype was counted ten times or more. V gene TRBV20-1 combines with J gene TRBJ2-3, with a weak D call TRBD2 (5 bases). The CDR3 has 13 residues. Germline CDR1 reads DFQATT; CDR2 reads SNEGSKA (reference sequence). Between the trimmed V and J ends, which lost 3 bases and 6 bases, there was a span of 13 bases. The CDR3, as DNA: TGCAGTGCTAGCATGCTAGCTGGCGATACGCAGTATTTT. Translated, it gives CSASMLAGDTQYF.

The chain has TRBV14 and TRBJ2-1, with unresolved D. Germline V gene sequence: CDR1 SGHDN, CDR2 FVKESK. The CDR3 runs 15 residues. The V and J ends lost 3 bases and 0 bases respectively, with 9 bases between them. The CDR3 region is CASSHQLLSYNEQFF. The CDR3 coding sequence is TGTGCCAGCAGCCATCAACTCCTCTCCTACAATGAGCAGTTCTTC. Combining the CDR3 with reference TRBV14 and TRBJ2-1 gives the whole variable domain EAGVTQFPSHSVIEKGQTVTLRCDPISGHDNLYWYRRVMGKEIKFLLHFVKESKQDESGMPNNRFLAERTGGTYSTLKVQPAELEDSGVYFCASSHQLLSYNEQFFGPGTRLTVL.

This sequence joins TRBV20-1 and TRBJ2-1, with 9 bases that match TRBD1. Germline V gene lookup returns CDR1 DFQATT and CDR2 SNEGSKA (reference sequence). This CDR3 contains 16 residues. V lost 5 bases and J lost 7; bases outside the gene matches: 15. The CDR3 sequence is CSAEIYRGRVQNEQFF. Here the CDR3 DNA reads TGCAGTGCTGAAATATACAGGGGGCGCGTACAGAATGAGCAGTTCTTC.

The table lists this clonotype with many counts. The chain has TRBV5-5 and TRBJ2-7; D gene uncertain. The CDR3 totals 15 residues. Trimming removed 4 bases from V and 2 bases from J, with 16 bases in between. Germline CDR1 and CDR2: SGHKS and YYEKEE (reference sequence). CDR3 in amino acids: CASSAEVAVTYEQYF. CDR3 sequence (DNA): TGTGCCAGCAGCGCGGAAGTTGCAGTTACCTACGAGCAGTACTTC.

V and J are TRBV4-3 and TRBJ2-1; D remains ambiguous. Germline V CDR1 and CDR2: LGHNA, YSLEER. The V end was cut by 0 bases, the J end by 10 bases, with 10 bases between. This CDR3 is built from 13 residues. In nucleotides, the CDR3 is TGCGCCAGCAGCCAAGAAGAGGAGCGAGAGCAGTTCTTC. Protein: CASSQEEEREQFF.

The gene calls are TRBV7-9 and TRBJ2-7, with D perhaps TRBD2 (5 bases). CDR1 and CDR2 (germline): SEHNR, FQNEAQ (reference sequence). The V and J ends lost 5 bases and 0 bases respectively, with 20 bases between them. The CDR3 is 17 amino acids. The CDR3 loop is CASSNLEPPGSSYEQYF. The CDR3 nucleotides are TGTGCCAGCAGCAACCTAGAACCTCCGGGGAGCTCCTACGAGCAGTACTTC.

This CDR3 reads CASTLMGTSNEQFF. CDR3 nucleotides: TGTGCCAGTACCCTCATGGGGACTTCTAATGAGCAGTTCTTC. The chain has TRBV19 and TRBJ2-1; D is possibly TRBD2 (6 bases). This CDR3 has 14 residues. CDR1 is LNHDA, CDR2 SQIVND, per germline (reference sequence). The V gene lost 7 bases and the J gene lost 7 bases, with 17 bases spanning the gap. The whole variable domain, remainder taken from reference TRBV19 and TRBJ2-1, is DGGITQSPKYLFRKEGQNVTLSCEQNLNHDAMYWYRQDPGQGLRLIYYSQIVNDFQKGDIAEGYSVSREKKESFPLTVTSAQKNPTAFYLCASTLMGTSNEQFFGPGTRLTVL.

As for this clonotype: The junction departs from the called germline gene at one end, perhaps through a read error. The V and J genes are TRBV7-9 and TRBJ2-5; TRBD1 or TRBD2 may be the D gene (5 bases each). The CDR3 consists of 13 residues. The germline V gene has CDR1 SEHNR and CDR2 FQNEAQ (reference sequence). CDR3 sequence reads: CASSLRDGETRYF. The CDR3 DNA reads TGTGCCAGCAGCCTCAGGGACGGTGAAACCCGGTACTTC.

This clonotype showed up just a few times. V is TRBV12-3 or TRBV12-4 and J is TRBJ2-7; TRBD2 might be the D (6 bases). CDR3 length equals 15 residues. V was clipped by 3 bases and J by 1 base, with 13 bases between them. CDR3: CASSFFGRGSYEQYF. CDR3 DNA sequence: TGTGCCAGCAGTTTTTTCGGACGGGGGTCCTACGAGCAGTACTTC.

This clonotype was picked up many times. CDR3 residues: CASSPGVRAPYNEQFF. CDR3 DNA: TGTGCCAGCAGTCCTGGTGTGCGGGCCCCCTACAATGAGCAGTTCTTC. The chain joins TRBV12-3 or TRBV12-4 to TRBJ2-1, with a weak D call TRBD2 (5 bases). Trimming removed 5 bases from V and 2 bases from J, with 16 bases in between. The CDR3 contains 16 residues.

A few counts support this clonotype. The chain is built from TRBV7-2 and TRBJ1-5; 9 bases match TRBD1. Germline trimming cut 5 bases from V and 7 bases from J; bases unmatched to any gene: 9. The CDR3 runs 15 residues. Germline CDR1 SGHTA, CDR2 FQGNSA. The CDR3 spells CASSQGDRVGQPQHF. The CDR3 DNA is TGTGCCAGCAGCCAAGGGGACAGGGTGGGGCAGCCCCAGCATTTT. Full variable domain (outside the CDR3, taken from reference TRBV7-2 and TRBJ1-5): GAGVSQSPSNKVTEKGKDVELRCDPISGHTALYWYRQSLGQGLEFLIYFQGNSAPDKSGLPSDRFSAERTGGSVSTLTIQRTQQEDSAVYLCASSQGDRVGQPQHFGDGTRLSIL.

This clonotype occurred a few times. V usage is TRBV24-1 and J usage is TRBJ2-3; D is perhaps TRBD1 (6 bases). The CDR3 spans 14 residues. The V gene's germline CDR1 is KGHDR and CDR2 SFDVKD. Trimming cost V 5 bases and J 1 base, with 9 bases left between them. This CDR3 reads CATSAAGGTDTQYF. Here the CDR3 DNA reads TGTGCCACCAGTGCGGCAGGGGGCACAGATACGCAGTATTTT.

The CDR3 sequence: CASSSFGQGGDTQYF. For the CDR3, the DNA is TGTGCCAGCAGTTCCTTCGGACAGGGAGGAGATACGCAGTATTTT. V usage is TRBV6-2 or TRBV6-3 and J usage is TRBJ2-3; 8 nucleotides line up with TRBD1. The length of the CDR3 is 15 residues. V shed 4 bases and J 5 bases; nucleotides not matched to a gene: 8. Germline V CDR1 and CDR2: MNHEY, SVGEGT.

The gene calls are TRBV6-5 and TRBJ2-5; 8 bases fit TRBD2. V lost 0 bases to trimming and J lost 2 bases; unmatched junction nucleotides: 5. Germline V gene lookup returns CDR1 MNHEY and CDR2 SVGAGI. The CDR3 loop spans 16 amino acids. The CDR3 DNA is TGTGCCAGCAGTTACTCTGGACTAGCTGGGCAAGAGACCCAGTACTTC. Protein: CASSYSGLAGQETQYF.

The V and J genes are TRBV4-2 and TRBJ2-1; 16 nucleotides match TRBD2. V lost 4 bases to trimming and J lost 4 bases; unmatched junction nucleotides: 7. The CDR3 runs to 18 residues. Per the germline V gene, CDR1 is LGHNA and CDR2 is YNFKEQ. The CDR3 spells CASSPGLAGGPRYNEQFF. In DNA, the CDR3 is TGTGCCAGCAGCCCGGGACTAGCGGGAGGGCCCCGGTACAATGAGCAGTTCTTC.

V gene TRBV5-5 combines with J gene TRBJ2-5; 7 bases map to TRBD2. The CDR3 consists of 17 residues. After removal of 4 bases from V and 1 base from J, the junction contained 13 bases not matched to a gene. CDR1 is SGHKS, CDR2 YYEKEE, per germline (reference sequence). In DNA, the CDR3 is TGTGCCAGCAGCCCGGGACTACCGGGAGCAGGCCAAGAGACCCAGTACTTC. Protein: CASSPGLPGAGQETQYF. The variable domain in full, completed from reference TRBV5-5 and TRBJ2-5, reads DAGVTQSPTHLIKTRGQQVTLRCSPISGHKSVSWYQQVLGQGPQFIFQYYEKEERGRGNFPDRFSARQFPNYSSELNVNALLLGDSALYLCASSPGLPGAGQETQYFGPGTRLLVL.

This clonotype came up a few times. The chain joins TRBV29-1 to TRBJ2-2, with 7 bases aligning to TRBD1. Germline loops: CDR1 SQVTM, CDR2 ANQGSEA. This CDR3 comprises 13 residues. Germline trimming cut 6 bases from V and 10 bases from J; bases unmatched to any gene: 11. CDR3 in DNA: TGCAGCGTGCTATCGACAGGGTCATTGGAGCTGTTTTTT. It translates to CSVLSTGSLELFF.

This clonotype was counted at least ten times. The chain uses TRBV4-3 and TRBJ2-2, with 10 bases matching TRBD2. CDR1 is LGHNA, CDR2 YSLEER, per germline. The CDR3 covers 14 residues. Germline trimming cut 5 bases from V and 5 bases from J; bases unmatched to any gene: 2. CDR3 in DNA: TGCGCCAGCAGCATACTAGCGGGAACCGGGGAGCTGTTTTTT. Protein: CASSILAGTGELFF.

CDR3 DNA sequence: TGCAGCGTTGAAGATCAGGACGCCAGCTCCTACAATGAGCAGTTCTTC. Translation gives CSVEDQDASSYNEQFF. V and J are TRBV29-1 and TRBJ2-1; no clear D. CDR1 and CDR2 (germline): SQVTM, ANQGSEA. V was cut by 0 bases and J by 0 bases, with 12 bases left in between. The CDR3 consists of 16 residues.

CDR3 loop: CASSLAKPNQPQHF. CDR3 nucleotides: TGTGCCAGCAGTTTAGCCAAACCCAACCAGCCCCAGCATTTT. The chain couples TRBV12-3 or TRBV12-4 to TRBJ1-5, with no clear D. CDR3 length: 14 amino acids. V dropped 0 bases and J dropped 7 bases, with 10 bases sitting between them.

This chain uses TRBV29-1 with TRBJ2-6; D gene unclear. The ends were cut back, 2 bases at V and 2 bases at J, with 7 bases in the middle. There are 14 residues in the CDR3. Germline V gene sequence: CDR1 SQVTM, CDR2 ANQGSEA. The CDR3: CSVEKDPGANVLTF. In DNA form, the CDR3 reads TGCAGCGTTGAAAAGGACCCTGGGGCCAACGTCCTGACTTTC. The complete variable domain, with remaining parts taken from reference TRBV29-1 and TRBJ2-6, reads SAVISQKPSRDICQRGTSLTIQCQVDSQVTMMFWYRQQPGQSLTLIATANQGSEATYESGFVIDKFPISRPNLTFSTLTVSNMSPEDSSIYLCSVEKDPGANVLTFGAGSRLTVL.

Ten or more counts support this clonotype. J is TRBJ2-7 and V is TRBV6-1; D is tentatively TRBD1 or TRBD2 (5 bases each). CDR3 size: 14 residues. Trimming shortened V by 8 bases and J by 2 bases, and 16 bases separated the two germline ends. Germline V gene data show CDR1 as MNHNS and CDR2 as SASEGT. The CDR3: CASGPPWDAYEQYF. The CDR3 DNA reads TGTGCCAGCGGGCCGCCTTGGGACGCCTACGAGCAGTACTTC.

This clonotype was seen a few times. The chain joins TRBV5-1 to TRBJ1-2, with 10 positions matching TRBD1. The length of the CDR3 is 16 residues. Germline values: CDR1 SGHRS, CDR2 YFSETQ. J was trimmed by 8 bases and V by 2 bases; bases with no gene match: 12. The CDR3 nucleotides are TGCGCCAGCAGCTTAAACCCGGGACAGGGGTATCCGGGCTACACCTTC. The encoded protein is CASSLNPGQGYPGYTF.

The chain carries TRBV5-6 and TRBJ2-7; 10 bases agree with TRBD2. Trimming removed 4 bases from V and 2 bases from J; junction bases left unmatched: 9. From germline, CDR1 is SGHDT and CDR2 YYEEEE. The CDR3 covers 16 residues. CDR3 in amino acids: CASSPRGLAAPYEQYF. The CDR3 DNA follows: TGTGCCAGCAGCCCGCGAGGACTAGCGGCACCCTACGAGCAGTACTTC.

The chain is built from TRBV20-1 and TRBJ2-5, with 12 bases lining up with TRBD2. Germline V CDR1 and CDR2: DFQATT, SNEGSKA (reference sequence). Losses at the gene ends were 6 bases for V and 3 bases for J; bases not matched to a gene: 8. CDR3 length: 15 residues. CDR3 in DNA: TGCAGTGCCCCGAGACTAGCGGGAGTCAAAGAGACCCAGTACTTC. As protein: CSAPRLAGVKETQYF.

This clonotype was recorded many times. The V and J genes are TRBV28 and TRBJ2-5, with D perhaps given as TRBD1 or TRBD2 (5 bases each). V was clipped by 4 bases and J by 4 bases, with 7 bases between them. CDR3 length: 12 residues. Germline V gene lookup returns CDR1 MDHEN and CDR2 SYDVKM. Written as DNA, the CDR3 is TGTGCCAGCAGTTCTGGGACAGAGACCCAGTACTTC. This codes for CASSSGTETQYF.

In its sample, this clonotype was seen many times. The rearrangement joins TRBV28 to TRBJ2-1; D remains ambiguous. V was clipped by 5 bases and J by 2 bases, with 13 bases between them. This CDR3 spans 15 amino acids. Germline CDR1 is MDHEN and CDR2 is SYDVKM. CDR3: CASSGRTGTYNEQFF. CDR3 bases: TGTGCCAGCAGTGGACGGACGGGTACCTACAATGAGCAGTTCTTC.

The chain joins TRBV20-1 to TRBJ1-2; D gene unclear. The CDR3 spans 14 residues. Germline CDR1 and CDR2: DFQATT and SNEGSKA (reference sequence). Between the trimmed V and J ends, which lost 4 bases and 2 bases, there was a span of 14 bases. CDR3 nucleotide sequence: TGCAGTGCTAAAGACGGATCCCAAAACTATGGCTACACCTTC. Its protein is CSAKDGSQNYGYTF.

In this sample, this clonotype turned up many times. V usage is TRBV15 and J usage is TRBJ2-3, with D perhaps TRBD2 (5 bases). The CDR3 runs to 15 residues. The V gene's germline CDR1 is LNHNV and CDR2 YYDKDF (reference sequence). V lost 5 bases and J 0 bases, leaving 12 bases between the germline ends. The DNA of the CDR3 is TGTGCCACCAGCCCGCCGGGAACCAGCACAGATACGCAGTATTTT. It codes for CATSPPGTSTDTQYF.

This clonotype was observed a few times. This rearrangement joins TRBV15 to TRBJ1-4; D gene unclear. Germline CDR1 and CDR2: LNHNV and YYDKDF (reference sequence). Trimming shortened V by 1 base and J by 4 bases, and 13 bases separated the two germline ends. The CDR3 has 16 residues. This CDR3 reads CATSRVSGLGNEKLFF. As DNA, the CDR3 is TGTGCCACCAGCAGAGTATCGGGTTTGGGTAATGAAAAACTGTTTTTT.

The sample holds a few counts of this clonotype. The V call is TRBV29-1, the J call TRBJ2-5, with 11 bases that match TRBD2. From germline, CDR1 is SQVTM and CDR2 ANQGSEA. Trimming took 6 bases from V and 5 from J; bases not matched to a gene: 8. The CDR3 is 14 amino acids. The CDR3 loop reads CSVSTSGTLETQYF. DNA of the CDR3: TGCAGCGTCTCGACTAGCGGGACTTTGGAGACCCAGTACTTC.